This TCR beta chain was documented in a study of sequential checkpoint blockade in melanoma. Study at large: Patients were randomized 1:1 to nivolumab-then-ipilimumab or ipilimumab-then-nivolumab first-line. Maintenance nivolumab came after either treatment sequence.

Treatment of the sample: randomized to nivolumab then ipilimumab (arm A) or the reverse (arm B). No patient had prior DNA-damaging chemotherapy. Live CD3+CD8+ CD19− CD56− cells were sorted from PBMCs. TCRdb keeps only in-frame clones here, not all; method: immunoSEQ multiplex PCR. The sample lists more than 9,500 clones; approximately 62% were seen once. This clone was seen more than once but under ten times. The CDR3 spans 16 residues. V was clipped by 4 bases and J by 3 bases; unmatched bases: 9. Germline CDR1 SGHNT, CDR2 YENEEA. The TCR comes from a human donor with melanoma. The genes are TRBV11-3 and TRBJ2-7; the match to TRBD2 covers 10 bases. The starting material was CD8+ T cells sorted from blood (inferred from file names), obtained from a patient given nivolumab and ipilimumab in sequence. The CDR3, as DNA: TGTGCCAGCAGCTCCCCTCCCACTAGCGGGAACTACGAGCAGTACTTC. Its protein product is CASSSPPTSGNYEQYF.